The 31 T cell receptor beta chains below come from one sample, sequenced in a study of blood T cell repertoires in COVID-19. Assay used: immunoSEQ multiplex PCR; TCRdb lists only in-frame clones, some missing. The sample contains 80,000 to 100,000 clones, 81% of which appear only once. Sequencing was carried out using peripheral blood. Receptors were obtained from a man aged 55 to 70 with acute or convalescent COVID-19.

V usage is TRBV6-5 and J usage is TRBJ1-1; 7 bases are a match to TRBD1. CDR1 is MNHEY, CDR2 SVGAGI, per germline. V dropped 1 base and J dropped 1; count of bases not matched to a gene: 3. This CDR3 region has 15 residues. The CDR3 DNA is TGTGCCAGCAGTTACTATAACAGGGGGAACACTGAAGCTTTCTTT. Amino acid sequence: CASSYYNRGNTEAFF.

The rearrangement joins TRBV6-1 to TRBJ1-4; 7 nucleotides match TRBD1. Germline V gives CDR1 MNHNS, CDR2 SASEGT. The trim removed 2 bases at V and 4 bases at J, leaving 10 bases unmatched. This CDR3 has 17 residues. As DNA, the CDR3 is TGTGCCAGCAGTGAAAACGGCAGGGGGAGTATTAATGAAAAACTGTTTTTT. Translated: CASSENGRGSINEKLFF.

V usage is TRBV7-2 and J usage is TRBJ2-7; 10 bases align to TRBD2. The CDR3 runs 15 residues. Germline trimming cut 5 bases from V and 2 bases from J; bases unmatched to any gene: 6. The germline gives CDR1 SGHTA, CDR2 FQGNSA. In DNA, the CDR3 is TGTGCCAGCAGCACTAGCGGGATCTTTACCTACGAGCAGTACTTC. Its translation is CASSTSGIFTYEQYF.

The gene calls are TRBV2 and TRBJ1-5; D is undetermined. The germline V gene encodes CDR1 SNHLY and CDR2 FYNNEI. V lost 4 bases to trimming and J lost 0 bases, with 7 bases between them. This CDR3 has 14 residues. CDR3 DNA: TGTGCCAGCAGTGTACAGACTAGCAATCAGCCCCAGCATTTT. Amino acid sequence: CASSVQTSNQPQHF. The whole variable domain, filled in from reference TRBV2 and TRBJ1-5, reads EPEVTQTPSHQVTQMGQEVILRCVPISNHLYFYWYRQILGQKVEFLVSFYNNEISEKSEIFDDQFSVERPDGSNFTLKIRSTKLEDSAMYFCASSVQTSNQPQHFGDGTRLSIL.

This chain links TRBV7-2 with TRBJ2-7, with 12 bases fitting TRBD2. J lost 1 base, V lost 4 bases, and 8 bases had no gene match. This CDR3 is 17 amino acids long. The germline CDR1 and CDR2 sequences are SGHTA and FQGNSA. The CDR3 protein is CASSSNLGTSGSYEQYF. CDR3 sequence (DNA): TGTGCCAGCAGCTCAAACCTCGGGACTAGCGGGTCCTACGAGCAGTACTTC.

This sequence joins TRBV6-5 and TRBJ1-1; D may be TRBD1 (6 bases). V lost 8 bases and J 1 base, leaving 14 bases between the germline ends. The CDR3 loop spans 14 amino acids. From germline, CDR1 is MNHEY and CDR2 SVGAGI. CDR3 in amino acids: CASLFGTTNTEAFF. The CDR3, as DNA: TGTGCCAGCCTGTTCGGGACAACGAACACTGAAGCTTTCTTT.

The chain links TRBV6-5 to TRBJ1-1, with a possible D match to TRBD1 (5 bases). CDR1 is MNHEY and CDR2 is SVGAGI in the germline V gene. V gave up 0 bases and J gave up 5 bases, with 16 bases separating them. There are 16 residues in the CDR3. The CDR3 DNA sequence: TGTGCCAGCAGTTACTCCCGTCGGGGGTCATCGACTGAAGCTTTCTTT. As protein: CASSYSRRGSSTEAFF.

For the CDR3, the DNA is TGTGCCAGCAGAATAACGGGGGAGCAGTACTTC. As protein: CASRITGEQYF. V usage is TRBV2 and J usage is TRBJ2-7; D perhaps matches TRBD2 (5 bases). This CDR3 is built from 11 residues. V was clipped by 6 bases and J by 7 bases, with 10 bases between them. In germline, CDR1 is SNHLY, CDR2 FYNNEI.

This clone occurred a few times. The chain recombines TRBV4-1 with TRBJ1-1; D remains ambiguous. The V gene lost 0 bases and the J gene lost 4 bases, with 9 bases spanning the gap. This CDR3 is 14 amino acids long. Germline-derived CDR1 and CDR2 are MGHRA and YSYEKL. Here the CDR3 reads CASSQDPAGTEAFF. The CDR3 DNA sequence: TGCGCCAGCAGCCAAGACCCCGCGGGCACTGAAGCTTTCTTT.

With respect to this clone: Different DNA sequences within this sample yield the same CDR3. The gene calls are TRBV7-2 and TRBJ2-7; D perhaps matches TRBD2 (5 bases). The CDR3 consists of 14 residues. Germline V CDR1 and CDR2: SGHTA, FQGNSA. Trimming cost V 1 base and J 2 bases, with 9 bases left between them. The CDR3 nucleotides are TGTGCCAGCAGCTTAGGGGGAGCAGCCTACGAGCAGTACTTC. Translation: CASSLGGAAYEQYF.

Comments on this clone: One end of the junction varies from germline; a read error may be responsible. The V and J genes are TRBV7-7 and TRBJ2-1; 9 nucleotides match TRBD1. Per germline, CDR1 SSHAT and CDR2 FNYEAQ (reference sequence). The CDR3 runs 15 residues. The CDR3 coding sequence is TGTGCTAGCAGCTTCGGGGACAGGGCCCCGGATGAGCAGTTCTTC. Encoded protein: CASSFGDRAPDEQFF.

This chain uses TRBV7-2 with TRBJ1-2; D might be TRBD1 (5 bases). CDR3 size: 14 residues. Per the germline V gene, CDR1 is SGHTA and CDR2 is FQGNSA. Trimming took off 4 bases at V and 2 bases at J, with 11 bases between the two ends. CDR3 sequence: CASSSMAGNYGYTF. The CDR3 DNA follows: TGTGCCAGCAGCTCCATGGCAGGGAACTATGGCTACACCTTC.

The chain carries TRBV7-3 and TRBJ2-3; tentative D call: TRBD1 (6 bases). Germline CDR1 and CDR2: SGHTA and FQGTGA. This CDR3 is 17 amino acids long. V was pared by 0 bases and J by 3 bases, with 16 bases between. The CDR3 DNA reads as TGTGCCAGCAGCTTAACATGGACAGACTCTCGAACAGATACGCAGTATTTT. Translating gives CASSLTWTDSRTDTQYF.

V usage is TRBV28 and J usage is TRBJ2-2, with 9 positions matching TRBD2. Germline V gives CDR1 MDHEN, CDR2 SYDVKM. Trimming cost V 5 bases and J 0 bases; bases outside gene matches: 10. The CDR3 is made up of 18 amino acids. In nucleotides, the CDR3 is TGTGCCAGCAGTCGGTTGGATTTAGCGGGAGCGAACACCGGGGAGCTGTTTTTT. It yields the protein CASSRLDLAGANTGELFF.

This sequence joins TRBV5-1 and TRBJ2-5, with a possible D match to TRBD1 (5 bases). This CDR3 contains 13 residues. Germline values: CDR1 SGHRS, CDR2 YFSETQ. Trimming took 3 bases from V and 0 from J, leaving 6 bases between them. The CDR3 DNA reads as TGCGCCAGCAGCTACAGGCACCAAGAGACCCAGTACTTC. It encodes CASSYRHQETQYF.

The chain uses TRBV19 and TRBJ2-7, with a tentative D call TRBD1 (5 bases). The CDR3 runs 15 residues. V lost 4 bases, J lost 3 bases, and 16 bases lay in between. Per germline, CDR1 LNHDA and CDR2 SQIVND (reference sequence). The chain's CDR3 is CASSTVPGFGYEQYF. CDR3 bases: TGTGCCAGTAGTACAGTCCCAGGGTTTGGCTACGAGCAGTACTTC.

Written as DNA, the CDR3 is TGTGCCTGGAGGGGGGGGCAGACCTACGAGCAGTACTTC. The encoded protein is CAWRGGQTYEQYF. V gene TRBV30 combines with J gene TRBJ2-7; a possible D gene is TRBD2 (7 bases). Germline V lookup: CDR1 GTSNPN, CDR2 SVGIG (reference sequence). V was clipped by 3 bases and J by 2 bases, with 11 bases between them. The CDR3 runs to 13 residues.

The chain is built from TRBV19 and TRBJ1-2; 7 positions agree with TRBD1. The CDR3 sequence is 13 residues long. V shed 6 bases, J shed 7 bases, and the junction held 8 bases outside the gene matches. Per the germline V gene, CDR1 is LNHDA and CDR2 is SQIVND (reference sequence). The CDR3 here is CASSQTGTAGYTF. DNA of the CDR3: TGTGCCAGTAGCCAGACAGGGACCGCTGGCTACACCTTC.

This clone was counted between two and nine times. The V gene is TRBV5-1, the J gene TRBJ2-3; TRBD2 matches 9 bases. The CDR3 spans 15 residues. V lost 0 bases and J lost 4; bases outside the gene matches: 3. Looked up from germline, CDR1 is SGHRS and CDR2 is YFSETQ. CDR3 sequence reads: CASSLELAGADTQYF. For the CDR3, the DNA is TGCGCCAGCAGCTTGGAGTTAGCGGGAGCAGATACGCAGTATTTT.

This sequence joins TRBV2 and TRBJ1-2; 10 positions match TRBD1. CDR1 and CDR2 (germline): SNHLY, FYNNEI. V was pared by 10 bases and J by 7 bases, with 9 bases of the junction left unmatched. This CDR3 contains 13 residues. CDR3 nucleotides: TGTGCCATCGACCGGGACAGGGGTTCTGGCTACACCTTC. It specifies CAIDRDRGSGYTF.

This clone was seen a handful of times. The J gene is TRBJ1-2, the V gene TRBV6-5, with 7 nucleotides matching TRBD1. V was clipped by 6 bases and J by 10 bases; unmatched bases: 8. Germline lookup yields CDR1 MNHEY and CDR2 SVGAGI. The CDR3 extends over 12 amino acids. In DNA, the CDR3 is TGTGCCAGCAGGTCGGAGCAGGGGGACTACACCTTC. Encoded protein: CASRSEQGDYTF.

J is TRBJ2-6 and V is TRBV28; TRBD1 agrees at 10 bases. Germline V CDR1 and CDR2: MDHEN, SYDVKM. V shed 3 bases, J shed 3 bases, and the junction held 26 bases outside the gene matches. This CDR3 is built from 24 residues. The CDR3 loop is CASSFVAGTRPGTGVVGGANVLTF. The CDR3 region has the DNA TGTGCCAGCAGTTTTGTTGCCGGAACAAGACCCGGGACAGGGGTTGTAGGTGGGGCCAACGTCCTGACTTTC.

The gene calls are TRBV5-4 and TRBJ1-2; a possible D gene is TRBD1 (5 bases). Germline V gene data show CDR1 as SGHNT and CDR2 as YYREEE (reference sequence). The CDR3 has 14 amino acids. Trimming left V 7 bases short and J 0 bases short, with 13 bases between. The CDR3 DNA is TGTGCCAGCGTCTTTGGGGGGGCTAACTATGGCTACACCTTC. The encoded protein is CASVFGGANYGYTF.

V usage is TRBV10-2 and J usage is TRBJ1-5, with D perhaps TRBD1 (5 bases). This CDR3 is built from 14 residues. Germline CDR1 and CDR2: WSHSY and SAAADI. V dropped 1 base and J dropped 4 bases, with 8 bases sitting between them. The CDR3 reads CASSEWGSNQPQHF. CDR3 nucleotides: TGCGCCAGCAGTGAGTGGGGCAGTAATCAGCCCCAGCATTTT.

This rearrangement joins TRBV21-1 to TRBJ2-1; TRBD2 is taken as the D call from the table, unchecked against the DNA. TRBV21-1 is a pseudogene. The CDR3 is 18 residues long. In nucleotides, the CDR3 is TGTGCCAGCAGCAAAGACGCGGCGGGACGACCCGAAAAGGGGGAGCAGTTCTTC. Encoded protein: CASSKDAAGRPEKGEQFF.

This clone turned up a few times. The chain carries TRBV15 and TRBJ1-2; 7 nucleotides match TRBD1. The CDR3 consists of 13 residues. Germline V lookup: CDR1 LNHNV, CDR2 YYDKDF (reference sequence). The J segment lost 3 bases and the V segment lost 3 bases, leaving 1 base of the junction unmatched. In DNA form, the CDR3 reads TGTGCCACCAGCAGGGACAGGTACTATGGCTACACCTTC. Amino acids: CATSRDRYYGYTF.

This chain joins TRBV4-1 and TRBJ2-1; D might be TRBD1 (5 bases). V lost 1 base and J lost 2, with 9 bases in between. CDR3 length equals 15 residues. Germline V CDR1 and CDR2: MGHRA, YSYEKL. The CDR3 DNA is TGCGCCAGCAGCCAAGGACAGACAACCTACAATGAGCAGTTCTTC. This translates into CASSQGQTTYNEQFF.

The CDR3 DNA is TGTGCCAGCAGCTCCCTGGGGACTAGGAACACCGGGGAGCTGTTTTTT. This sequence encodes CASSSLGTRNTGELFF. The chain couples TRBV7-2 to TRBJ2-2; 8 nucleotides align to TRBD2. The CDR3 consists of 16 residues. CDR1 SGHTA and CDR2 FQGNSA come from the germline V gene. The junction had 5 bases not matched to a gene; V was cut back by 4 bases and J by 1 base.

The chain uses TRBV24-1 and TRBJ2-3; 7 bases map to TRBD2. With V trimmed by 4 bases and J by 4 bases, 10 bases remained unmatched. The CDR3 is 16 residues long. Germline V lookup: CDR1 KGHDR, CDR2 SFDVKD. For the CDR3, the DNA is TGTGCCACCAGTGAAACCTCCCCGGGAGGCGCAGATACGCAGTATTTT. It codes for CATSETSPGGADTQYF.

This clone was seen a few times. The chain couples TRBV7-3 to TRBJ2-1, with 10 bases that match TRBD2. There are 13 residues in the CDR3. V lost 5 bases to trimming and J lost 7 bases; unmatched junction nucleotides: 2. CDR1 and CDR2 (germline): SGHTA, FQGTGA. Written as DNA, the CDR3 is TGTGCCAGCAGCATGGGACTAGCGAATGAGCAGTTCTTC. Protein sequence: CASSMGLANEQFF.

The chain links TRBV4-2 to TRBJ2-1, with 11 bases that match TRBD2. The length of the CDR3 is 17 residues. The junction had 1 base not matched to a gene; V was cut back by 0 bases and J by 0 bases. Germline assignment: CDR1 LGHNA and CDR2 YNFKEQ. CDR3 loop: CASSQDTSGSSYNEQFF. Written as DNA, the CDR3 is TGTGCCAGCAGCCAAGACACTAGCGGGAGCTCCTACAATGAGCAGTTCTTC.